Below are 9 T cell receptor beta chains sequenced from a single sample in a study of shared clonotypes between healthy human individuals. TCRdb's copy holds only in-frame clones and misses some; the assay was immunoSEQ multiplex PCR. In the table there are about 600,000 clones, around 97% of which are singletons. Input material: naive CD4+ T cells sorted from blood. Subset defined: CD45RA+ positively selected. The receptor set was obtained from a woman in her twenties or thirties in good health.

This chain joins TRBV6-1 and TRBJ2-3; D is uncertain. CDR3 length: 11 residues. Per the germline V gene, CDR1 is MNHNS and CDR2 is SASEGT. Trimming left V 11 bases short and J 7 bases short, with 13 bases between. CDR3 loop: CAAVTSYTQYF. The DNA of the CDR3 is TGTGCCGCCGTGACCAGCTATACGCAGTATTTT.

This chain connects TRBV28 to TRBJ1-1; maybe TRBD1 (5 bases). V lost 6 bases, J lost 7 bases, and 15 bases lay in between. The CDR3 extends over 13 amino acids. Germline assignment: CDR1 MDHEN and CDR2 SYDVKM. CDR3 in amino acids: CASRHGTPFEAFF. The DNA of the CDR3 is TGTGCCAGCAGACACGGGACCCCTTTTGAAGCTTTCTTT.

V usage is TRBV7-2 and J usage is TRBJ1-2; TRBD1 is a possible D gene (6 bases). CDR1 SGHTA and CDR2 FQGNSA come from the germline V gene. Trimming left V 0 bases short and J 7 bases short, with 9 bases between. This CDR3 comprises 13 residues. The CDR3 region is CASSLADSFGYTF. The CDR3 nucleotides read TGTGCCAGCAGCTTAGCGGACAGCTTTGGCTACACCTTC.

This chain uses TRBV19 with TRBJ2-7, with D perhaps matching TRBD1 or TRBD2 (5 bases each). CDR3 size: 18 residues. V lost 5 bases and J lost 1, with 24 bases in between. Per the germline V gene, CDR1 is LNHDA and CDR2 is SQIVND (reference sequence). The CDR3 here is CASSPQGDSEVDSYEQYF. The CDR3 DNA reads as TGTGCCAGTAGTCCCCAGGGTGACTCGGAGGTGGATTCCTACGAGCAGTACTTC.

V is TRBV4-1 and J is TRBJ1-5, with D possibly matching TRBD1 (5 bases). CDR3 length: 14 amino acids. From germline, CDR1 is MGHRA and CDR2 YSYEKL. V was pared by 3 bases and J by 1 base, with 7 bases between. The CDR3 protein is CASSHQGSNQPQHF. CDR3 in DNA: TGCGCCAGCAGCCATCAGGGAAGCAATCAGCCCCAGCATTTT.

This clone was recorded once. The chain is built from TRBV6-5 and TRBJ2-7, with 8 positions matching TRBD2. J lost 1 base, V lost 0 bases, and 5 bases had no gene match. The CDR3 has 16 amino acids. Per the germline V gene, CDR1 is MNHEY and CDR2 is SVGAGI. CDR3: CASSYSNAGGSYEQYF. The CDR3, as DNA: TGTGCCAGCAGTTACTCGAACGCGGGAGGATCCTACGAGCAGTACTTC.

The gene calls are TRBV11-3 and TRBJ2-7, with TRBD1 as a possible D gene (5 bases). Germline V gene lookup returns CDR1 SGHNT and CDR2 YENEEA. The V gene lost 3 bases and the J gene lost 5 bases, with 17 bases spanning the gap. The CDR3 sequence is 15 residues long. CDR3: CASSFGAGNSNEQYF. The CDR3 DNA follows: TGTGCCAGCAGCTTTGGAGCAGGGAACTCTAACGAGCAGTACTTC.

The V call is TRBV18, the J call TRBJ2-1, with TRBD1 identical over 7 bases. CDR1 is KGHSH, CDR2 LQKENI, per germline. The CDR3 spans 13 residues. The trim removed 3 bases at V and 5 bases at J, leaving 1 base unmatched. CDR3 residues: CASSPTGDNEQFF. CDR3 sequence (DNA): TGTGCCAGCTCACCCACAGGGGACAATGAGCAGTTCTTC.

The chain uses TRBV5-1 and TRBJ1-5, with D uncertain. Germline CDR1 is SGHRS and CDR2 is YFSETQ. The CDR3 covers 16 residues. Deletions cut 0 bases from V and 0 bases from J, with 10 bases between. CDR3 in amino acids: CASSLVPGNSNQPQHF. For the CDR3, the DNA is TGCGCCAGCAGCTTGGTTCCGGGAAATAGCAATCAGCCCCAGCATTTT.